The next 10 T cell receptor beta chains were all read from a single sample in a study of blood T cell repertoires in COVID-19. Only in-frame clones appear in the TCRdb table, and some are missing; sequencing was by immunoSEQ multiplex PCR. The sample has 250,000 to 300,000 clones; about nine tenths are singletons. Sequencing used peripheral blood. These receptors originate from a young woman with COVID-19, enrolled during active disease.

The V call is TRBV9, the J call TRBJ1-1; tentative D call: TRBD1 (5 bases). The CDR3 length is 15 residues. The V gene lost 0 bases and the J gene lost 5 bases, with 14 bases spanning the gap. Germline V CDR1 and CDR2: SGDLS, YYNGEE. The CDR3 DNA is TGTGCCAGCAGCGTAGCTGGGGGGGGACGAACTGAAGCTTTCTTT. It codes for CASSVAGGGRTEAFF. Supplemented by reference TRBV9 and TRBJ1-1, the full variable domain reads DSGVTQTPKHLITATGQRVTLRCSPRSGDLSVYWYQQSLDQGLQFLIQYYNGEERAKGNILERFSAQQFPDLHSELNLSSLELGDSALYFCASSVAGGGRTEAFFGQGTRLTVV.

In DNA, the CDR3 is TGTGCCAGCAGTAGGAGACTAGCGGGATCGGAGACCCAGTACTTC. Its protein product is CASSRRLAGSETQYF. The chain joins TRBV2 to TRBJ2-5; 11 positions match TRBD2. CDR3 length: 15 amino acids. Germline V lookup: CDR1 SNHLY, CDR2 FYNNEI. V shed 5 bases and J 5 bases; nucleotides not matched to a gene: 7. Looking up the rest from reference TRBV2 and TRBJ2-5 gives the full variable domain: EPEVTQTPSHQVTQMGQEVILRCVPISNHLYFYWYRQILGQKVEFLVSFYNNEISEKSEIFDDQFSVERPDGSNFTLKIRSTKLEDSAMYFCASSRRLAGSETQYFGPGTRLLVL.

This clone is a singleton in its sample. The CDR3 protein is CASSGTGYTEAFF. The CDR3, as DNA: TGTGCCAGCAGCGGCACGGGGTACACTGAAGCTTTCTTT. The V gene is TRBV7-9, the J gene TRBJ1-1; no clear D gene. Trimming pared 5 bases from V and 3 bases from J, leaving 10 bases between. CDR1 and CDR2 (germline): SEHNR, FQNEAQ (reference sequence). The CDR3 covers 13 residues. The full variable domain, its missing parts supplied by reference TRBV7-9 and TRBJ1-1, is DTGVSQNPRHKITKRGQNVTFRCDPISEHNRLYWYRQTLGQGPEFLTYFQNEAQLEKSRLLSDRFSAERPKGSFSTLEIQRTEQGDSAMYLCASSGTGYTEAFFGQGTRLTVV.

The V gene is TRBV10-3, the J gene TRBJ2-7; D unclear. This CDR3 has 13 residues. V was clipped by 0 bases and J by 4 bases, with 7 bases between them. The germline V gene encodes CDR1 ENHRY and CDR2 SYGVKD. The CDR3 nucleotides are TGTGCCATCAGTGAGTCGGGCAATTACGAGCAGTACTTC. Translation gives CAISESGNYEQYF.

This clone was seen only a few times. The V and J genes are TRBV14 and TRBJ1-6; D perhaps matches TRBD1 (5 bases). V lost 5 bases and J lost 4, with 15 bases in between. The CDR3 consists of 16 residues. Germline CDR1 is SGHDN and CDR2 is FVKESK. CDR3 nucleotides: TGTGCCAGCAGCTCCCAAGGGGTGGATTATAATTCACCCCTCCACTTT. Translated: CASSSQGVDYNSPLHF.

The chain has TRBV27 and TRBJ1-5; weak D call: TRBD1 (5 bases). The germline V gene has CDR1 MNHEY and CDR2 SMNVEV (reference sequence). There are 15 residues in the CDR3. Trimming stripped 3 bases from V and 7 bases from J, with 16 bases between. The CDR3 reads CASSFSGDRRQPQHF. The CDR3 DNA reads TGTGCCAGCAGTTTTTCGGGGGATCGGAGGCAGCCCCAGCATTTT.

The V call is TRBV6-5, the J call TRBJ1-2, with a weak D call TRBD1 (5 bases). V was shortened by 5 bases and J by 2 bases, with 9 bases between the two germline ends. Germline lookup yields CDR1 MNHEY and CDR2 SVGAGI. The CDR3 length is 13 residues. The CDR3 here is CASSRGDNYGYTF. CDR3 DNA: TGTGCCAGCAGTCGCGGGGACAACTATGGCTACACCTTC.

The chain links TRBV7-2 to TRBJ1-6; TRBD1 aligns across 8 bases. Per the germline V gene, CDR1 is SGHTA and CDR2 is FQGNSA. The CDR3 has 14 residues. The ends lost 5 bases at V and 14 bases at J; junction bases unmatched: 11. CDR3 nucleotide sequence: TGTGCCAGCAGCCCTTGGACAGGGCAGGAGGCCCTCCACTTT. Translating gives CASSPWTGQEALHF. Full variable domain (remainder filled in from reference TRBV7-2 and TRBJ1-6): GAGVSQSPSNKVTEKGKDVELRCDPISGHTALYWYRQSLGQGLEFLIYFQGNSAPDKSGLPSDRFSAERTGGSVSTLTIQRTQQEDSAVYLCASSPWTGQEALHFGNGTRLTVT.

The J gene is TRBJ1-2, the V gene TRBV3-1 (or the pseudogene TRBV3-2), with 10 bases aligning to TRBD1. V shed 0 bases, J shed 3 bases, and the junction held 7 bases outside the gene matches. Germline CDR1 is LGHDT and CDR2 is YNNKEL (reference sequence). The CDR3 consists of 17 residues. CDR3 DNA: TGTGCCAGCAGCCAAGAATCGTGGGACAGGGGATACTATGGCTACACCTTC. Protein sequence: CASSQESWDRGYYGYTF.

CDR3 DNA sequence: TGTGCCAGTCCCCCCGGGACAGGGGATACTTACGAGCAGTACTTC. Amino acids: CASPPGTGDTYEQYF. The J gene is TRBJ2-7, the V gene TRBV19; 10 positions agree with TRBD1. This CDR3 is built from 15 residues. Germline V gene data show CDR1 as LNHDA and CDR2 as SQIVND (reference sequence). The junction had 11 bases not matched to a gene; V was cut back by 8 bases and J by 4 bases.